Listed below are T cell receptor beta chains from one sample, sequenced in a study of T cell responses to AZD1222 COVID-19 vaccine. Produced via immunoSEQ multiplex PCR; TCRdb's table is partial and in-frame only. The table records tens of thousands of clones, approximately 89% of them present only once. The sequences come from peripheral blood, collected 28 days after the second AZD1222 dose. The receptors were sampled from an adult who received the AZD1222 COVID-19 vaccine. CDR3s include the opening cysteine and the closing phenylalanine or tryptophan. The D gene is left open where the match is weak. The listing skips clone size in some rows; elsewhere it reads once, few, many or a size class.

v_call: TRBV7-3
j_call: TRBJ1-2
clone_size: -
d_call: -
cdr3_nt: TGTGCCAGCAGTGGACTGCTGAACTATGGCTACACCTTC
cdr3_aa: CASSGLLNYGYTF

v_call: TRBV5-4
j_call: TRBJ2-5
clone_size: -
d_call: -
cdr3_nt: TGTGCCAGCAGCTTGGTTCCGGGGGCGGGGGAGACCCAGTACTTC
cdr3_aa: CASSLVPGAGETQYF

v_call: TRBV5-1
j_call: TRBJ2-3
clone_size: -
d_call: -
cdr3_nt: TGCGCCAGCAGCTTAAGCCTTCACACAGATACGCAGTATTTT
cdr3_aa: CASSLSLHTDTQYF

v_call: TRBV19
j_call: TRBJ2-7
clone_size: -
d_call: TRBD2
cdr3_nt: TGTGCCAGTAGGAGGCCGGGGGGAAACTCCTACGAGCAGTACTTC
cdr3_aa: CASRRPGGNSYEQYF

v_call: TRBV12-3/TRBV12-4
j_call: TRBJ2-7
clone_size: -
d_call: -
cdr3_nt: TGTGCCAGCAGTTTAGCGGTGTTCGTGGAGCAGTACTTC
cdr3_aa: CASSLAVFVEQYF

v_call: TRBV7-8
j_call: TRBJ2-5
clone_size: -
d_call: TRBD2
cdr3_nt: TGTGCCAGCAGTTCTGACTACGGGGGGGCCCGAGAGACCCAGTACTTC
cdr3_aa: CASSSDYGGARETQYF

v_call: TRBV10-3
j_call: TRBJ2-5
clone_size: -
d_call: -
cdr3_nt: TGTGCCATCAGTGATGAGGGCAGGGGCCAGACCCAGTACTTC
cdr3_aa: CAISDEGRGQTQYF

v_call: TRBV9
j_call: TRBJ2-3
clone_size: -
d_call: TRBD2
cdr3_nt: TGTGCCAGCAGCGTAGGGACTAGTGTCACAGATACGCAGTATTTT
cdr3_aa: CASSVGTSVTDTQYF

v_call: TRBV7-9
j_call: TRBJ1-6
clone_size: -
d_call: -
cdr3_nt: TGTGCCAGCAGCTTTACACAGGGATCACCCCTCCACTTT
cdr3_aa: CASSFTQGSPLHF

v_call: TRBV6-5
j_call: TRBJ2-3
clone_size: few
d_call: -
cdr3_nt: TGTGCCAGCACCCATGGAGGGAACAAGGGTACGCAGTATTTT
cdr3_aa: CASTHGGNKGTQYF

v_call: TRBV5-6
j_call: TRBJ1-5
clone_size: -
d_call: -
cdr3_nt: TGTGCCAGCAGCTTGGGGGGGACGCAGCCCCAGCATTTT
cdr3_aa: CASSLGGTQPQHF

v_call: TRBV3-1/TRBV3-2
j_call: TRBJ2-4
clone_size: -
d_call: -
cdr3_nt: TGTGCCAGCAGCTCTCGTTTTACAGCCAAAAACATTCAGTACTTC
cdr3_aa: CASSSRFTAKNIQYF

v_call: TRBV6-5
j_call: TRBJ2-7
clone_size: -
d_call: -
cdr3_nt: TGTGCCAGCAGTTACTCGATGGGAGATAGAAGCGAGCAGTACTTC
cdr3_aa: CASSYSMGDRSEQYF

v_call: TRBV28
j_call: TRBJ1-2
clone_size: -
d_call: TRBD1
cdr3_nt: TGTGCCAGCAGTTCGGGACAGATTAACTATGGCTACACCTTC
cdr3_aa: CASSSGQINYGYTF

v_call: TRBV6-5
j_call: TRBJ1-5
clone_size: once
d_call: TRBD1
cdr3_nt: TGTGCCAGCAGTGACTCGGACAGGGGGGATCAGCCCCAGCATTTT
cdr3_aa: CASSDSDRGDQPQHF

v_call: TRBV9
j_call: TRBJ2-4
clone_size: -
d_call: -
cdr3_nt: TGTGCCAGCAGCGTAGAGGATAAGGGAAGTGGAGTCGCCAAAAACATTCAGTACTTC
cdr3_aa: CASSVEDKGSGVAKNIQYF

v_call: TRBV5-1
j_call: TRBJ2-3
clone_size: -
d_call: TRBD2
cdr3_nt: TGCGCCAGCAGCCAGGGCCAGACTAGCGGGGGAGGAGATACGCAGTATTTT
cdr3_aa: CASSQGQTSGGGDTQYF

v_call: TRBV28
j_call: TRBJ2-1
clone_size: -
d_call: TRBD2
cdr3_nt: TGTGCCAGCAGCCGCCCCGGGGGGGGTTCGTACAATGAGCAGTTCTTC
cdr3_aa: CASSRPGGGSYNEQFF

v_call: TRBV27
j_call: TRBJ2-3
clone_size: once
d_call: -
cdr3_nt: TGTGCCAGCAGTTTATCGAGGGGGGGCACAGATACGCAGTATTTT
cdr3_aa: CASSLSRGGTDTQYF

v_call: TRBV6-1
j_call: TRBJ2-4
clone_size: once
d_call: -
cdr3_nt: TGTGCCAGCAGTGAAGGAGGGACCCGTTTGGGGCTAGCCAAAAACATTCAGTACTTC
cdr3_aa: CASSEGGTRLGLAKNIQYF

v_call: TRBV5-1
j_call: TRBJ2-2
clone_size: -
d_call: -
cdr3_nt: TGCGCCAGCAGCTTGTTGGGGGTGATGGACACCGGGGAGCTGTTTTTT
cdr3_aa: CASSLLGVMDTGELFF

v_call: TRBV6-4
j_call: TRBJ2-6
clone_size: many
d_call: -
cdr3_nt: TGTGCCAGCAGTGAGGGCTCTGGGGCCAACGTCCTGACTTTC
cdr3_aa: CASSEGSGANVLTF

v_call: TRBV24-1
j_call: TRBJ1-5
clone_size: once
d_call: -
cdr3_nt: TGTGCCACCAGTGATATTTCAACTCGTGGGCAGCATTTT
cdr3_aa: CATSDISTRGQHF

v_call: TRBV7-9
j_call: TRBJ2-7
clone_size: -
d_call: TRBD2
cdr3_nt: TGTGCCAGCAGCTTAGGGGCGGGGGGCCTCAGCTCCTACGAGCAGTACTTC
cdr3_aa: CASSLGAGGLSSYEQYF

v_call: TRBV4-2
j_call: TRBJ1-6
clone_size: -
d_call: -
cdr3_nt: TGTGCCAGCAGCTCCCGTTCGGGGGTTGATTCACCCCTCCACTTT
cdr3_aa: CASSSRSGVDSPLHF

v_call: TRBV11-1
j_call: TRBJ2-5
clone_size: few
d_call: -
cdr3_nt: TGTGCCAGCAGCTTAGGCAGTGTCCAGTACTTC
cdr3_aa: CASSLGSVQYF

v_call: TRBV6-2/TRBV6-3
j_call: TRBJ2-7
clone_size: -
d_call: -
cdr3_nt: TGTGCCAGCAGTTATGAAAGAGGGCCCTACTACGAGCAGTACTTC
cdr3_aa: CASSYERGPYYEQYF

v_call: TRBV15
j_call: TRBJ1-1
clone_size: -
d_call: -
cdr3_nt: TGTGCCACCAGCATTACAGGGATGAACACTGAAGCTTTCTTT
cdr3_aa: CATSITGMNTEAFF

v_call: TRBV7-3
j_call: TRBJ2-3
clone_size: once
d_call: TRBD2
cdr3_nt: TGTGCCAGCAGCTTAAGCGGGGGGAACACAGATACGCAGTATTTT
cdr3_aa: CASSLSGGNTDTQYF

v_call: TRBV19
j_call: TRBJ2-7
clone_size: -
d_call: TRBD2
cdr3_nt: TGTGCCAGTAGTGGACCGGGACTAGCGGGGGCTTACGAGCAGTACTTC
cdr3_aa: CASSGPGLAGAYEQYF

v_call: TRBV2
j_call: TRBJ1-2
clone_size: -
d_call: TRBD1
cdr3_nt: TGTGCCAGCAGTCAGGACAGGGGTCATGGCTACACCTTC
cdr3_aa: CASSQDRGHGYTF

v_call: TRBV18
j_call: TRBJ1-6
clone_size: -
d_call: TRBD1
cdr3_nt: TGTGCCAGCTCAGATCAAGGGACAGCTAATTCACCCCTCCACTTT
cdr3_aa: CASSDQGTANSPLHF

v_call: TRBV12-5
j_call: TRBJ2-1
clone_size: few
d_call: -
cdr3_nt: TGTGCTAGTGGTTCATCTGGGGGCAATGAGCAGTTCTTC
cdr3_aa: CASGSSGGNEQFF

v_call: TRBV2
j_call: TRBJ2-3
clone_size: -
d_call: TRBD2
cdr3_nt: TGTGCCAGCAGTGATGCGGCGGGGGAGGGGGATACGCAGTATTTT
cdr3_aa: CASSDAAGEGDTQYF

v_call: TRBV30
j_call: TRBJ1-5
clone_size: -
d_call: -
cdr3_nt: TGTGCCTGGAGTTTGTACGGCCGCAATCAGCCCCAGCATTTT
cdr3_aa: CAWSLYGRNQPQHF

v_call: TRBV2
j_call: TRBJ1-6
clone_size: -
d_call: -
cdr3_nt: TGTGCCAGCGATTTGGCGGAGAGGACCCGGCGTGAGAATTCACCCCTCCACTTT
cdr3_aa: CASDLAERTRRENSPLHF

v_call: TRBV4-3
j_call: TRBJ2-1
clone_size: -
d_call: -
cdr3_nt: TGCGCCAGCAGCCAATCCCGTTTGGGGGGATACAATGAGCAGTTCTTC
cdr3_aa: CASSQSRLGGYNEQFF

v_call: TRBV5-1
j_call: TRBJ2-3
clone_size: -
d_call: TRBD2
cdr3_nt: TGCGCCAGCAGCTTCATGGGACTAGCGGGGGTCACAGATACGCAGTATTTT
cdr3_aa: CASSFMGLAGVTDTQYF

v_call: TRBV7-6
j_call: TRBJ2-3
clone_size: few
d_call: -
cdr3_nt: TGTGCCAGCAGCCTTAGGACTGGTAGCACAGATACGCAGTATTTT
cdr3_aa: CASSLRTGSTDTQYF

v_call: TRBV6-5
j_call: TRBJ1-2
clone_size: -
d_call: -
cdr3_nt: TGTGCCAGCAGTTACACGGATGGCTATGGCTACACCTTC
cdr3_aa: CASSYTDGYGYTF

v_call: TRBV20-1
j_call: TRBJ2-1
clone_size: -
d_call: -
cdr3_nt: TGCAGTGAGAGGAGTTTGAATGAGCAGTTCTTC
cdr3_aa: CSERSLNEQFF

v_call: TRBV6-2/TRBV6-3
j_call: TRBJ2-1
clone_size: -
d_call: TRBD2
cdr3_nt: TGTGCCAGCAGTTACCCAAGGACTAGCGGGAGCTCCTACAATGAGCAGTTCTTC
cdr3_aa: CASSYPRTSGSSYNEQFF

v_call: TRBV27
j_call: TRBJ2-7
clone_size: -
d_call: TRBD1
cdr3_nt: TGTGCCAGCAGGGTGACAGGGGGAAACTACGAGCAGTACTTC
cdr3_aa: CASRVTGGNYEQYF